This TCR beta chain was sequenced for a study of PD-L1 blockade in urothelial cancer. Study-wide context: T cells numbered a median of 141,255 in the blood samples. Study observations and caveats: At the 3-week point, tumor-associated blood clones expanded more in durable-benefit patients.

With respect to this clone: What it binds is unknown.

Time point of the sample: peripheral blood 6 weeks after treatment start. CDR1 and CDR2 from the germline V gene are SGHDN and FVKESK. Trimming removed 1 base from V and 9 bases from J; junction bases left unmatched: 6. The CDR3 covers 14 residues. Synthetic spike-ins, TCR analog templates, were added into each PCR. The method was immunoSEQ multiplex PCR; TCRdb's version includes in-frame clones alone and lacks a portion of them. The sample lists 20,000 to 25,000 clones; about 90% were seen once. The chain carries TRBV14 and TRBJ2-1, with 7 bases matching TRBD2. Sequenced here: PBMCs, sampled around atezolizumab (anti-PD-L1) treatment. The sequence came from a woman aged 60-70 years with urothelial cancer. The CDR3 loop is CASSQAVSGFEQFF. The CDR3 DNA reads TGTGCCAGCAGCCAAGCGGTTAGCGGGTTTGAGCAGTTCTTC.